The 5 T cell receptor beta chains below were found in one sample sequenced in a study of cytotoxic CD8 clonotypes in ibrutinib-treated CLL. Only in-frame clones appear in the TCRdb table, and some are missing; sequencing was by immunoSEQ multiplex PCR. The sample comprises some 200,000 clones, roughly 73% of which are singletons, and roughly 11% rests with the top ten. The sample in question was PBMCs, obtained after 12 months of ibrutinib treatment. The receptors were sampled from a human donor with chronic lymphocytic leukemia.

This clone was recorded a few times. The chain carries TRBV10-3 and TRBJ2-1, with 9 bases aligning to TRBD2. V shed 3 bases, J shed 0 bases, and the junction held 9 bases outside the gene matches. The CDR3 is 18 amino acids. Germline lookup yields CDR1 ENHRY and CDR2 SYGVKD. CDR3 nucleotides: TGTGCCATCAGTGATTTTAGCGGGAGTTCGGGCTCCTACAATGAGCAGTTCTTC. Translated, it gives CAISDFSGSSGSYNEQFF.

Worth noting for this clone: In the same sample, other DNA sequences code for this CDR3. V and J are TRBV5-4 and TRBJ1-2, with a tentative D call TRBD1 (6 bases). CDR1 and CDR2 from the germline V gene are SGHNT and YYREEE (reference sequence). V was clipped by 0 bases and J by 5 bases, with 11 bases between them. This CDR3 is 14 amino acids long. The CDR3 sequence: CASSLVQGKYGYTF. CDR3 DNA: TGTGCCAGCAGCTTGGTGCAGGGGAAGTATGGCTACACCTTC. The complete variable domain, with remaining parts taken from reference TRBV5-4 and TRBJ1-2, reads ETGVTQSPTHLIKTRGQQVTLRCSSQSGHNTVSWYQQALGQGPQFIFQYYREEENGRGNFPPRFSGLQFPNYSSELNVNALELDDSALYLCASSLVQGKYGYTFGSGTRLTVV.

The CDR3 bases are TGTGCCAGCACTCGAATTATGGGTGAGCAGTTCTTC. It is translated as CASTRIMGEQFF. J is TRBJ2-1 and V is TRBV2; D not resolved. CDR3 length equals 12 residues. The ends were cut back, 7 bases at V and 9 bases at J, with 13 bases in the middle. Germline V CDR1 and CDR2: SNHLY, FYNNEI.

This chain connects TRBV5-4 to TRBJ1-1; possible D gene TRBD1, 5 bases. Germline V CDR1 and CDR2: SGHNT, YYREEE (reference sequence). Trimming removed 0 bases at V and 0 bases at J, with 15 bases between. This CDR3 contains 17 residues. CDR3 in amino acids: CASSLDRAGVLNTEAFF. The DNA of the CDR3 is TGTGCCAGCAGCTTGGATCGCGCGGGGGTCCTGAACACTGAAGCTTTCTTT.

The chain is built from TRBV19 and TRBJ1-1; D is ambiguous. The germline CDR1 and CDR2 sequences are LNHDA and SQIVND (reference sequence). The length of the CDR3 is 13 residues. Deletions cut 3 bases from V and 1 base from J, with 6 bases between. This CDR3 reads CASSIARNTEAFF. The CDR3 DNA is TGTGCCAGTAGTATCGCACGGAACACTGAAGCTTTCTTT.